This TCR beta chain was captured by sequencing in a study of Graves' ophthalmopathy and Graves' hyperthyroidism. Points from the study as a whole: Detection in blood was also observed for most expanded thyroid clonotypes above 0.001 frequency.

This clonotype was recorded many times. The target antigen is unknown. Amplified TCR beta CDR3 regions were obtained using RNA transcripts as template. The first round was an RT-PCR with HTBI primers, and the second round was a multiplex PCR. MiXCR was run by TCRdb on the multiplex PCR reads, yielding one entry per CDR3 protein. This sample yields 450,000 to 600,000 distinct CDR3 sequences, of which under 45% are seen a single time; around 4% belongs to the top ten. Germline CDR1 is SEHNR and CDR2 is FQNEAQ (reference sequence). This CDR3 is 17 amino acids long. Trimming pared 2 bases from V and 3 bases from J, leaving 16 bases between.

The sequenced sample was peripheral blood or thyroid tissue (not recorded which). The rearrangement links TRBV7-9 to TRBJ2-2; TRBD1 might be the D (6 bases). This receptor was obtained from an adult man with Graves' hyperthyroidism. The CDR3 loop reads CASSLTRGQRYTGELFF. The CDR3 DNA sequence: TGTGCCAGCAGCTTAACCCGCGGACAGCGCTACACCGGGGAGCTGTTTTTT.